Below are 23 T cell receptor beta chains sequenced from a single sample in a study of a mutant IDH1 vaccine in newly diagnosed glioma. The sample's time point: week 5, during vaccination. Topical imiquimod accompanied each vaccine dose, which consisted of 300 ug of mutant IDH1 20-mer peptide. Which antigens these TCRs recognize remains unknown. Only in-frame clones appear in the TCRdb table, and some are missing; sequencing was by immunoSEQ multiplex PCR. The sample lists 39,000 or so clones, around 82% occurring once. The sequences come from PBMCs, collected from a glioma patient whose treatment included an IDH1 peptide vaccine. All receptors derive from a middle-aged man with glioma.

J is TRBJ1-1 and V is TRBV7-6; D not resolved. Germline V CDR1 and CDR2: SGHVS, FNYEAQ. The germline V and J ends were trimmed by 1 base and 1 base, with 10 bases remaining between them. The CDR3 contains 15 residues. The CDR3 DNA is TGTGCCAGCAGCTTAGGCTCAAACGGGAACACTGAAGCTTTCTTT. It specifies CASSLGSNGNTEAFF.

The sample holds a few counts of this clone. The chain joins TRBV30 to TRBJ1-1; D is ambiguous. V was cut by 8 bases and J by 12 bases, with 13 bases left in between. The CDR3 loop spans 9 amino acids. Germline assignment: CDR1 GTSNPN and CDR2 SVGIG (reference sequence). The CDR3 DNA reads TGTGCCAGTAGCCCGCTCACTTTCTTT. Translated, it gives CASSPLTFF.

V gene TRBV30 combines with J gene TRBJ1-5; 7 bases are a match to TRBD1. Germline V CDR1 and CDR2: GTSNPN, SVGIG (reference sequence). This CDR3 has 16 residues. V dropped 3 bases and J dropped 1; count of bases not matched to a gene: 9. CDR3 DNA: TGTGCCTGGAGGCCAGGGGGGTTGGACAGCAATCAGCCCCAGCATTTT. This encodes CAWRPGGLDSNQPQHF.

The V and J genes are TRBV18 and TRBJ2-1; 7 bases agree with TRBD2. The V segment lost 3 bases and the J segment 0 bases; nucleotides outside the gene matches: 2. CDR1 is KGHSH and CDR2 is LQKENI in the germline V gene. This CDR3 comprises 15 residues. The CDR3 DNA sequence: TGTGCCAGCTCACCTGGCGGGAGCTCCTACAATGAGCAGTTCTTC. Protein: CASSPGGSSYNEQFF.

Only a few counts were recorded for this clone. The chain recombines TRBV18 with TRBJ2-2; D is perhaps TRBD1 or TRBD2 (5 bases each). V shed 5 bases and J shed 6 bases, with 22 bases lying between them. CDR3 length: 17 amino acids. CDR1 is KGHSH and CDR2 is LQKENI in the germline V gene. CDR3: CASSSITLNRGPGELFF. CDR3 DNA sequence: TGTGCCAGCTCATCAATTACGCTGAACCGGGGACCCGGGGAGCTGTTTTTT. The whole variable domain, filled in from reference TRBV18 and TRBJ2-2, reads NAGVMQNPRHLVRRRGQEARLRCSPMKGHSHVYWYRQLPEEGLKFMVYLQKENIIDESGMPKERFSAEFPKEGPSILRIQQVVRGDSAAYFCASSSITLNRGPGELFFGEGSRLTVL.

In its sample, this clone was seen a few times. V is TRBV6-6 and J is TRBJ1-1; D unresolved. The CDR3 spans 11 residues. Germline lookup yields CDR1 MNHNY and CDR2 SVGAGI (reference sequence). Trimming removed 7 bases at V and 1 base at J, with 4 bases between. The CDR3 loop is CASIGNTEAFF. In nucleotides, the CDR3 is TGTGCCAGCATCGGGAACACTGAAGCTTTCTTT.

This clone was seen more than once but under ten times. At one boundary the junction diverges from the germline segment, which might be a read error. V and J are TRBV2 and TRBJ1-5; D is perhaps TRBD1 (5 bases). There are 15 residues in the CDR3. The germline V gene has CDR1 SNHLY and CDR2 FYNNEI. CDR3 region: CASSEDRLSNQPQHF. The DNA of the CDR3 is TGTGCCAGCAGCGAAGACAGACTTAGCAATCAGCCCCAGCATTTT. The full variable domain, completed using reference TRBV2 and TRBJ1-5, is EPEVTQTPSHQVTQMGQEVILRCVPISNHLYFYWYRQILGQKVEFLVSFYNNEISEKSEIFDDQFSVERPDGSNFTLKIRSTKLEDSAMYFCASSEDRLSNQPQHFGDGTRLSIL.

The chain joins TRBV7-9 to TRBJ2-5, with TRBD2 matching over 9 bases. CDR1 is SEHNR and CDR2 is FQNEAQ in the germline V gene (reference sequence). The CDR3 sequence is 15 residues long. V trimming: 5 bases; J trimming: 2 bases; junction bases outside the gene matches: 6. CDR3 in DNA: TGTGCCAGCAGCCCTGCGGGGGGGAGGCAAGAGACCCAGTACTTC. As protein: CASSPAGGRQETQYF.

The rearrangement uses TRBV12-5 and TRBJ1-3; D is unclear. The V end was cut by 2 bases, the J end by 6 bases, with 11 bases between. This CDR3 is built from 14 residues. The germline V gene encodes CDR1 LGHNT and CDR2 FRNRAP. CDR3 nucleotide sequence: TGTGCTAGTGGTTTGTCAGGTGCTCTAAACACCATATATTTT. Protein product: CASGLSGALNTIYF.

The chain employs TRBV5-4 and TRBJ1-4, with D perhaps matching TRBD1 (6 bases). The germline V gene encodes CDR1 SGHNT and CDR2 YYREEE (reference sequence). Trimming left V 6 bases short and J 0 bases short, with 9 bases between. CDR3 length: 14 residues. The DNA of the CDR3 is TGTGCCAGCAAGAGACAGGCAACTAATGAAAAACTGTTTTTT. Protein product: CASKRQATNEKLFF.

V and J are TRBV5-1 and TRBJ2-5; 8 bases match TRBD2. The V gene's germline CDR1 is SGHRS and CDR2 YFSETQ. Unmatched junction bases numbered 9, after V lost 6 bases and J lost 5 bases. The CDR3 consists of 14 residues. The CDR3 sequence: CASKASGSAETQYF. The CDR3 DNA is TGCGCCAGCAAGGCTAGCGGGTCTGCGGAGACCCAGTACTTC. The whole variable domain, filled in from reference TRBV5-1 and TRBJ2-5, reads KAGVTQTPRYLIKTRGQQVTLSCSPISGHRSVSWYQQTPGQGLQFLFEYFSETQRNKGNFPGRFSGRQFSNSRSEMNVSTLELGDSALYLCASKASGSAETQYFGPGTRLLVL.

This clone counts as medium-sized. The chain employs TRBV4-1 and TRBJ1-1; tentatively, D is TRBD1 (5 bases). The CDR3 consists of 17 residues. Trimming stripped 2 bases from V and 0 bases from J, with 16 bases between. In germline, CDR1 is MGHRA, CDR2 YSYEKL. This CDR3 is CASSQLGGAVMNTEAFF. The CDR3 coding sequence is TGCGCCAGCAGCCAACTCGGGGGAGCAGTCATGAACACTGAAGCTTTCTTT.

This chain connects TRBV9 to TRBJ1-2, with D tentatively TRBD1 (5 bases). From germline, CDR1 is SGDLS and CDR2 YYNGEE. This CDR3 region has 13 residues. Trimming pared 7 bases from V and 8 bases from J, leaving 18 bases between. The CDR3 here is CASEPDQGGGYTF. DNA of the CDR3: TGTGCCAGCGAACCAGATCAGGGAGGCGGCTACACCTTC.

The V gene is TRBV7-8, the J gene TRBJ2-4; tentative D call: TRBD1 (6 bases). The CDR3 extends over 13 amino acids. V was cut by 5 bases and J by 6 bases, with 11 bases left in between. CDR1 is SGHVS, CDR2 FQNEAQ, per germline. CDR3 protein: CASSPPDRNIQYF. The CDR3 DNA reads TGTGCCAGCAGCCCCCCGGACAGAAACATTCAGTACTTC.

This chain connects TRBV6-1 to TRBJ2-7; D may be TRBD1 (6 bases). Between the trimmed V and J ends, which lost 8 bases and 2 bases, there was a span of 13 bases. Germline V gene lookup returns CDR1 MNHNS and CDR2 SASEGT. This CDR3 contains 13 residues. In DNA, the CDR3 is TGTGCCAGCCGCGAGGGACAACCCTACGAGCAGTACTTC. It yields the protein CASREGQPYEQYF.

This chain connects TRBV11-2 to TRBJ2-5; D assignment may be TRBD1 or TRBD2 (5 bases each). Germline CDR1 SGHAT, CDR2 FQNNGV. V lost 3 bases, J lost 3 bases, and 11 bases lay in between. This CDR3 has 14 residues. The CDR3 loop is CASSLTGAKETQYF. In DNA form, the CDR3 reads TGTGCCAGCAGCTTGACCGGGGCTAAAGAGACCCAGTACTTC.

The rearrangement joins TRBV5-4 to TRBJ2-5, with 10 bases lining up with TRBD1. Trimming cost V 3 bases and J 2 bases; bases outside gene matches: 10. The V gene's germline CDR1 is SGHNT and CDR2 YYREEE (reference sequence). CDR3 length: 17 amino acids. The CDR3 here is CASSSPTGGVRQETQYF. CDR3 nucleotides: TGTGCCAGCAGCTCCCCGACAGGGGGCGTCCGTCAAGAGACCCAGTACTTC. Variable domain in full (rest from reference TRBV5-4 and TRBJ2-5): ETGVTQSPTHLIKTRGQQVTLRCSSQSGHNTVSWYQQALGQGPQFIFQYYREEENGRGNFPPRFSGLQFPNYSSELNVNALELDDSALYLCASSSPTGGVRQETQYFGPGTRLLVL.

The chain couples TRBV4-1 to TRBJ2-1, with D possibly TRBD2 on 5 matching bases. The V gene lost 1 base and the J gene lost 0 bases, with 10 bases spanning the gap. CDR1 is MGHRA and CDR2 is YSYEKL in the germline V gene. CDR3 length: 16 amino acids. The CDR3 bases are TGCGCCAGCAGCCAAGCCTTCGGAGGCTCCTACAATGAGCAGTTCTTC. It translates to CASSQAFGGSYNEQFF.

This clone was seen a few times. This sequence joins TRBV2 and TRBJ1-1; possibly TRBD1 for D (6 bases). With 7 bases removed from V and 0 bases from J, the gap between germline ends came to 9 bases. Germline assignment: CDR1 SNHLY and CDR2 FYNNEI. CDR3 length equals 13 residues. CDR3 nucleotides: TGTGCCAGCAAGGGGGGGCTGAACACTGAAGCTTTCTTT. Protein product: CASKGGLNTEAFF.

The CDR3 sequence is CASSEGQVIWQETQYF. The CDR3, as DNA: TGTGCCAGCAGTGAAGGGCAGGTCATTTGGCAAGAGACCCAGTACTTC. The chain recombines TRBV2 with TRBJ2-5; no definite D call. There are 16 residues in the CDR3. V lost 1 base, J lost 2 bases, and 14 bases lay in between. Germline CDR1 is SNHLY and CDR2 is FYNNEI.

The chain is built from TRBV7-9 and TRBJ1-6, with no clear D. CDR1 SEHNR and CDR2 FQNEAQ come from the germline V gene (reference sequence). V lost 4 bases, J lost 0 bases, and 4 bases lay in between. The CDR3 is 14 residues long. In nucleotides, the CDR3 is TGTGCCAGCAGCTCGGACTCCTATAATTCACCCCTCCACTTT. Protein sequence: CASSSDSYNSPLHF. The variable domain in full, with the rest retrieved from reference TRBV7-9 and TRBJ1-6, is DTGVSQNPRHKITKRGQNVTFRCDPISEHNRLYWYRQTLGQGPEFLTYFQNEAQLEKSRLLSDRFSAERPKGSFSTLEIQRTEQGDSAMYLCASSSDSYNSPLHFGNGTRLTVT.

A single count supports this clone. The V and J genes are TRBV5-1 and TRBJ1-5; D is perhaps TRBD1 (6 bases). CDR3 length: 15 amino acids. V lost 0 bases and J 11 bases, leaving 18 bases between the germline ends. CDR1 is SGHRS and CDR2 is YFSETQ in the germline V gene. In nucleotides, the CDR3 is TGCGCCAGCAGCTTGGGGGGGACACAGGGTGAGGCCCAGCATTTT. It specifies CASSLGGTQGEAQHF.

The genes are TRBV6-5 and TRBJ1-1, with D unclear. Germline loops: CDR1 MNHEY, CDR2 SVGAGI. V shed 5 bases and J shed 6 bases, with 10 bases lying between them. CDR3 length: 12 amino acids. CDR3 amino acids: CASSPAGSEAFF. The CDR3 coding sequence is TGTGCCAGCAGTCCCGCGGGATCTGAAGCTTTCTTT.